Below, 20 T cell receptor beta chains from the same sample are listed, as sequenced in a study of post-analysis software for immune sequencing data. These receptors have no identified antigens. Included in the TCR beta cDNA libraries were unique molecular identifiers. In TCRdb, the PCR reads were re-called with MiXCR into one record per CDR3 protein. This repertoire shows 380,000 or so distinct CDR3 sequences, 30% to 45% found once; its top ten account for under 15%. Study results and limitations: Patients used several TRBV segments, including TRBV5-6, TRBV5-1 and TRBV20-1, more often than controls.

The sample taken for sequencing was blood. Source of these receptors: a girl between 5 and 17 years old with multiple sclerosis.

As concerns this clonotype: A read error may be the cause here, since a much bigger clone is one base away. This chain uses TRBV6-1 with TRBJ2-7; a weak D match, TRBD2 (6 bases). This CDR3 has 13 amino acids. CDR1 and CDR2 (germline): MNHNS, SASEGT. Trimming cost V 6 bases and J 2 bases, with 11 bases left between them. CDR3 nucleotides: TGTGCCAGCAGCGTATCGGGGGCCTACGAGCAGTACTTC. Its translation: CASSVSGAYEQYF.

A few counts support this clonotype. The rearrangement uses TRBV7-2 and TRBJ2-5; the D gene is possibly TRBD2 (5 bases). The CDR3 has 11 amino acids. The V gene's germline CDR1 is SGHTA and CDR2 FQGNSA. The V end was cut by 5 bases, the J end by 5 bases, with 6 bases between. The CDR3 nucleotides are TGTGCCAGCAGCAAGCGGGAGACCCAGTACTTC. Its protein is CASSKRETQYF.

This clonotype has just a few counts. This chain links TRBV7-8 with TRBJ2-1, with D possibly TRBD2 on 5 matching bases. V shed 4 bases and J shed 4 bases, with 8 bases lying between them. CDR1 is SGHVS and CDR2 is FQNEAQ in the germline V gene. This CDR3 has 13 residues. The CDR3 bases are TGTGCCAGCAGCTGGGAGCGTTACAATGAGCAGTTCTTC. Encoded protein: CASSWERYNEQFF.

This clonotype turned up a few times. V and J are TRBV5-1 and TRBJ2-1, with a tentative D call TRBD1 (6 bases). Trimming left V 2 bases short and J 10 bases short, with 13 bases between. CDR1 is SGHRS and CDR2 is YFSETQ in the germline V gene. This CDR3 spans 13 amino acids. CDR3 region: CASSLVGAGEQFF. The CDR3 nucleotides read TGCGCCAGCAGCTTAGTGGGGGCTGGCGAGCAGTTCTTC.

This clonotype was seen only a few times. The V and J genes are TRBV5-4 and TRBJ1-6; D is ambiguous. There are 14 residues in the CDR3. V dropped 2 bases and J dropped 6 bases, with 9 bases sitting between them. The V gene's germline CDR1 is SGHNT and CDR2 YYREEE (reference sequence). Here the CDR3 DNA reads TGTGCCAGCAGCTTCAGGAGCGCTAATTCACCCCTCCACTTT. As protein: CASSFRSANSPLHF.

The chain uses TRBV6-6 and TRBJ1-2, with 10 positions matching TRBD1. This CDR3 has 15 amino acids. Germline CDR1 reads MNHNY; CDR2 reads SVGAGI (reference sequence). J lost 8 bases, V lost 7 bases, and 13 bases had no gene match. The CDR3 DNA follows: TGTGCCAGCATTTCCAGTTGGGGGGACAGGGGCGGCTACACCTTC. It specifies CASISSWGDRGGYTF.

The gene calls are TRBV4-2 and TRBJ2-1; TRBD2 agrees at 10 bases. There are 17 residues in the CDR3. CDR1 and CDR2 from the germline V gene are LGHNA and YNFKEQ. Trimming removed 5 bases from V and 9 bases from J; junction bases left unmatched: 16. The chain's CDR3 is CASSWTSGPQRGSEQFF. The CDR3 DNA follows: TGTGCCAGCAGCTGGACTAGCGGACCTCAGCGAGGAAGTGAGCAGTTCTTC.

The J gene is TRBJ2-1, the V gene TRBV5-1; tentatively, D is TRBD1 or TRBD2 (5 bases each). Germline assignment: CDR1 SGHRS and CDR2 YFSETQ. Trimming took off 5 bases at V and 10 bases at J, with 22 bases between the two ends. The CDR3 has 15 amino acids. DNA of the CDR3: TGCGCCAGCAGGGGTGATCGGGACGGCTACTACGAGCAGTTCTTC. Its translation: CASRGDRDGYYEQFF. Based on the CDR3 plus reference TRBV5-1 and TRBJ2-1, the full variable domain is KAGVTQTPRYLIKTRGQQVTLSCSPISGHRSVSWYQQTPGQGLQFLFEYFSETQRNKGNFPGRFSGRQFSNSRSEMNVSTLELGDSALYLCASRGDRDGYYEQFFGPGTRLTVL.

This clonotype has a handful of counts. The chain joins TRBV20-1 to TRBJ2-1, with unresolved D. Trimming removed 0 bases at V and 5 bases at J, with 17 bases between. The germline V gene has CDR1 DFQATT and CDR2 SNEGSKA (reference sequence). The CDR3 runs 16 residues. The CDR3 DNA follows: TGCAGTGCTAGAGATTCCCCGGGCTTATACAACAATGAGCAGTTCTTC. The encoded protein is CSARDSPGLYNNEQFF.

This chain joins TRBV10-3 and TRBJ1-1; unclear D gene. This CDR3 is 14 amino acids long. V lost 2 bases, J lost 1 base, and 8 bases lay in between. CDR1 and CDR2 (germline): ENHRY, SYGVKD. The CDR3 DNA follows: TGTGCCATCAGTGAGGAGGGAGGGAACACTGAAGCTTTCTTT. It translates to CAISEEGGNTEAFF.

Only a few counts were recorded for this clonotype. The rearrangement uses TRBV6-6 and TRBJ1-2; no definite D call. CDR3 length: 12 amino acids. Germline V gives CDR1 MNHNY, CDR2 SVGAGI (reference sequence). Trimming cost V 4 bases and J 6 bases, with 9 bases left between them. CDR3 in amino acids: CASSWGQDGYTF. The CDR3 coding sequence is TGTGCCAGCAGTTGGGGTCAGGATGGCTACACCTTC.

This clonotype was picked up a small number of times. The genes are TRBV7-3 and TRBJ2-7; TRBD1 agrees at 9 bases. V was clipped by 1 base and J by 5 bases; unmatched bases: 6. The CDR3 runs to 15 residues. From germline, CDR1 is SGHTA and CDR2 FQGTGA. DNA of the CDR3: TGTGCCAGCAGCTTAAGGGGACAGGGTATCCACGAGCAGTACTTC. Protein sequence: CASSLRGQGIHEQYF.

In its sample, this clonotype was seen once. The genes are TRBV29-1 and TRBJ2-3; 8 bases map to TRBD1. V lost 1 base to trimming and J lost 5 bases; unmatched junction nucleotides: 11. The germline gives CDR1 SQVTM, CDR2 ANQGSEA. The CDR3 has 16 amino acids. The DNA for the CDR3 is TGCAGCGTTGAAGTCTATACAGGGGGGACGGTAGATACGCAGTATTTT. This encodes CSVEVYTGGTVDTQYF.

This CDR3 reads CASSLGLDSSNQPQHF. Here the CDR3 DNA reads TGTGCCAGCAGCTTAGGTCTCGACAGTAGCAATCAGCCCCAGCATTTT. This chain links TRBV7-2 with TRBJ1-5, with a possible D match to TRBD1 (5 bases). Per germline, CDR1 SGHTA and CDR2 FQGNSA. Between the trimmed V and J ends, which lost 1 base and 0 bases, there was a span of 10 bases. The CDR3 spans 16 residues.

This clonotype was recorded a few times. The V call is TRBV6-2 or TRBV6-3, the J call TRBJ1-2, with 7 nucleotides matching TRBD1. The V gene end was trimmed by 6 bases and the J gene end by 0 bases; junction bases not matched to a gene: 7. Germline-derived CDR1 and CDR2 are MNHEY and SVGEGT. This CDR3 has 15 amino acids. The CDR3 DNA sequence: TGTGCCAGCAGCCCGGGACAGCGTCCTAACTATGGCTACACCTTC. It translates to CASSPGQRPNYGYTF.

The gene calls are TRBV4-1 and TRBJ2-1, with TRBD2 matching 8 bases. Germline values: CDR1 MGHRA, CDR2 YSYEKL. CDR3 length: 16 residues. With V trimmed by 4 bases and J by 2 bases, 7 bases remained unmatched. Here the CDR3 reads CASSRGRAGAYNEQFF. The CDR3 nucleotides are TGCGCCAGCAGCCGAGGACGAGCGGGGGCCTACAATGAGCAGTTCTTC.

The V and J genes are TRBV12-3 or TRBV12-4 and TRBJ2-4, with no clear D. V was cut by 4 bases and J by 1 base, with 11 bases left in between. The CDR3 consists of 15 residues. The CDR3 DNA sequence: TGTGCCAGCAGTTATCCCGGATGGGCCAAAAACATTCAGTACTTC. Translated: CASSYPGWAKNIQYF.

This clonotype turned up a few times. This chain links TRBV3-1 with TRBJ1-2, with D hard to call. This CDR3 has 13 amino acids. V was clipped by 4 bases and J by 4 bases, with 10 bases between them. Germline V CDR1 and CDR2: LGHDT, YNNKEL (reference sequence). The DNA for the CDR3 is TGTGCCAGCAGCCTCGGTTCCTTCTATGGCTACACCTTC. It translates to CASSLGSFYGYTF. The full variable domain, with the rest looked up from reference TRBV3-1 and TRBJ1-2, is DTAVSQTPKYLVTQMGNDKSIKCEQNLGHDTMYWYKQDSKKFLKIMFSYNNKELIINETVPNRFSPKSPDKAHLNLHINSLELGDSAVYFCASSLGSFYGYTFGSGTRLTVV.

The J gene is TRBJ2-5, the V gene TRBV3-1; weak D call: TRBD2 (5 bases). The V end was cut by 3 bases, the J end by 11 bases, with 22 bases between. This CDR3 spans 15 amino acids. CDR1 and CDR2 (germline): LGHDT, YNNKEL (reference sequence). CDR3 sequence (DNA): TGTGCCAGCAGCCATCAACCAGAAGACTACAATGAGCAGTACTTC. Translation gives CASSHQPEDYNEQYF.

The rearrangement links TRBV3-1 to TRBJ1-2; no firm D call. V shed 0 bases and J shed 11 bases, with 13 bases lying between them. The CDR3 is 13 amino acids. In germline, CDR1 is LGHDT, CDR2 YNNKEL (reference sequence). The CDR3 protein is CASSQDELWGYTF. The CDR3 bases are TGTGCCAGCAGCCAAGACGAGCTTTGGGGTTACACCTTC. The full variable domain, its missing parts supplied by reference TRBV3-1 and TRBJ1-2, is DTAVSQTPKYLVTQMGNDKSIKCEQNLGHDTMYWYKQDSKKFLKIMFSYNNKELIINETVPNRFSPKSPDKAHLNLHINSLELGDSAVYFCASSQDELWGYTFGSGTRLTVV.